This T cell receptor (beta chain) was captured by sequencing in a study of blood T cell repertoires in COVID-19. Study information: The United States, Italy and Spain supplied acute and convalescent COVID-19 samples.

The V and J ends lost 6 bases and 7 bases, in that order; junction bases with no gene match: 0. The CDR3 runs to 11 residues. Germline-derived CDR1 and CDR2 are MNHNS and SASEGT. Only in-frame clones appear in the TCRdb table, and some are missing; sequencing was by immunoSEQ multiplex PCR. This table has about 140,000 clones, 75% to 85% appearing once. This TCR was sampled from a woman over 75 with active or convalescent COVID-19. The chain combines TRBV6-1 with TRBJ1-2; 9 positions agree with TRBD1. The sequencing input was peripheral blood. The CDR3 spells CASRDRGGYTF. The DNA for the CDR3 is TGTGCCAGCAGGGACAGGGGTGGCTACACCTTC.